Sequencing of this T cell receptor beta chain was carried out in a study of patients and donors after allogeneic stem cell transplantation. One entry per CDR3 protein, called by TCRdb with MiXCR from the RT-PCR reads. The sample carries roughly 880,000 distinct CDR3 sequences, more than 15% recorded once. The TCR comes from a human donor who was either an allogeneic HSCT recipient or a stem cell or donor lymphocyte infusion donor (not recorded which). It is not recorded whose cells these are; they may come from a transplant donor. Material for sequencing was blood, either unsorted or a sorted T cell fraction (not recorded which).

CDR3 region: CASSPGTSRSYEQYF. For the CDR3, the DNA is TGTGCCAGCAGTCCCGGGACTTCTAGGTCCTACGAGCAGTACTTC. This chain connects TRBV27 to TRBJ2-7; tentatively, D is TRBD2 (6 bases). V was cut by 5 bases and J by 1 base, with 15 bases left in between. Germline CDR1 is MNHEY and CDR2 is SMNVEV (reference sequence). This CDR3 is 15 amino acids long.